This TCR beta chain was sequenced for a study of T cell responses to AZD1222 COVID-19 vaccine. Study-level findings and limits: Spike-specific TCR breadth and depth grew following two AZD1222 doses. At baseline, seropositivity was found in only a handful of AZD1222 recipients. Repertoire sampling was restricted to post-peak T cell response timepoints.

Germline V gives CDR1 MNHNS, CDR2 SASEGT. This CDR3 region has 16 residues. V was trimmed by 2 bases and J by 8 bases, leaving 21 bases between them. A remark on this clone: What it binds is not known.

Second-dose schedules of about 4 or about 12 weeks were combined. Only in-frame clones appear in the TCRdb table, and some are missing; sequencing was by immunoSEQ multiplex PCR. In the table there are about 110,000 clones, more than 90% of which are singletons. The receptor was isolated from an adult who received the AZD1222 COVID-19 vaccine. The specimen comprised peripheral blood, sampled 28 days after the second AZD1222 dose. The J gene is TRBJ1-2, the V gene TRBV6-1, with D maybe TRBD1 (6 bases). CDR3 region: CASSEQGIGLVGGYTF. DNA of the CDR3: TGTGCCAGCAGTGAACAGGGGATAGGGTTGGTAGGGGGCTACACCTTC.